Reported below is one T cell receptor beta chain. Its specificity is not known. Extraction and reverse transcription of RNA yielded cDNA as the sequencing template. Sequencing used immunoSEQ multiplex PCR; TCRdb keeps in-frame clones, though not all of them. The data show some 170,000 clones, around half seen once. The data originate from a study of CD8+ T cells in alopecia areata. Findings and limits, study-wide: Under tofacitinib, fewer expanded CD8+ clones appeared among the top 100 scalp clones. Given one nonresponder, whether baseline CD8+ expansion relates to response remains uncertain.

Treatment noted: oral pan-JAK inhibitor, 5-10 mg twice daily. Collected material from alopecia areata patients comprised lesional scalp punch biopsies and peripheral blood. This sequence was found in a human donor with alopecia areata. The specimen was CD8+ T cells sorted from blood, collected at week 24, from a patient treated with tofacitinib.

CDR3 DNA sequence: TGTGCCAGCAGTAGGGTCGGTGGTTCGGGCACCGGGGAGCTGTTTTTT. This encodes CASSRVGGSGTGELFF. J is TRBJ2-2 and V is TRBV27, with unresolved D. V lost 5 bases and J 4 bases, leaving 17 bases between the germline ends. The CDR3 has 16 residues. The germline V gene encodes CDR1 MNHEY and CDR2 SMNVEV (reference sequence).